The clone carrying this T cell receptor (beta chain) was observed a few times. The data are from a study of T cells after yellow fever vaccination. This CDR3 is built from 14 residues. V was clipped by 0 bases and J by 5 bases, with 10 bases between them. Germline loops: CDR1 LNHNV, CDR2 YYDKDF (reference sequence). Synthesis of TCR cDNA relied on 5'RACE template switching, which attached a universal primer site and UMIs. MiXCR was run by TCRdb on the 5' RACE reads, yielding one entry per CDR3 protein. The data contain about 340,000 distinct CDR3 sequences, 8.5% to 10% of them seen just once; the ten biggest clones take up about a sixth.

J is TRBJ1-1 and V is TRBV15; a possible D gene is TRBD1 (5 bases). This clonotype was sampled from a man aged 18-30 years who received the YFV17D yellow fever vaccine. Sample: PBMCs, taken on the day of the first yellow fever vaccination. The CDR3, as DNA: TGTGCCACCAGCAGAGATCGAGGGGAAACTGAAGCTTTCTTT. Translated, it gives CATSRDRGETEAFF. Filled out from reference TRBV15 and TRBJ1-1, the complete variable domain reads DAMVIQNPRYQVTQFGKPVTLSCSQTLNHNVMYWYQQKSSQAPKLLFHYYDKDFNNEADTPDNFQSRRPNTSFCFLDIRSPGLGDTAMYLCATSRDRGETEAFFGQGTRLTVV.